One and the same sample provided the 29 T cell receptor beta chains below, sequenced in a study of blood T cell repertoires in COVID-19. Profiled with immunoSEQ multiplex PCR; TCRdb holds only in-frame clones, not every one. The sample gives 250,000 or so clones, 91% of which show up once; about 3% is in the top ten. Source material: PBMCs or T cells enriched from blood (not recorded which). The receptors derive from a man aged 35-49 years who had been exposed to COVID-19.

V usage is TRBV19 and J usage is TRBJ2-7, with D possibly being TRBD2 (7 bases). The CDR3 has 16 residues. Germline CDR1 reads LNHDA; CDR2 reads SQIVND (reference sequence). Trimming shortened V by 3 bases and J by 0 bases, and 15 bases separated the two germline ends. CDR3 bases: TGTGCCAGTAGTATGACCGCCGCGGGGGCCTCCTACGAGCAGTACTTC. Translated, it gives CASSMTAAGASYEQYF.

The chain has TRBV7-9 and TRBJ2-5; 10 bases line up with TRBD2. There are 16 residues in the CDR3. CDR1 and CDR2 from the germline V gene are SEHNR and FQNEAQ (reference sequence). The J segment lost 7 bases and the V segment lost 5 bases, leaving 13 bases of the junction unmatched. The CDR3 nucleotides are TGTGCCAGCAGCCCCTCGACTAGCGGGCTAAAGGGGACCCAGTACTTC. The encoded protein is CASSPSTSGLKGTQYF.

The table lists this clone with a count of one. The sample carries other DNA sequences with the same CDR3. The chain recombines TRBV9 with TRBJ2-1; 9 bases fit TRBD2. Trimming cost V 0 bases and J 2 bases; bases outside gene matches: 3. The CDR3 loop spans 16 amino acids. Germline values: CDR1 SGDLS, CDR2 YYNGEE. The CDR3 bases are TGTGCCAGCAGCGTAGGAGCGGGAGGCACCTACAATGAGCAGTTCTTC. This translates into CASSVGAGGTYNEQFF.

V and J are TRBV5-1 and TRBJ2-6; D call uncertain. CDR3 length: 14 amino acids. Germline values: CDR1 SGHRS, CDR2 YFSETQ. Deletions cut 0 bases from V and 5 bases from J, with 6 bases between. The CDR3 bases are TGCGCCAGCAGCTTGGGTTCCAGGGCCAACGTCCTGACTTTC. This sequence encodes CASSLGSRANVLTF.

The chain employs TRBV5-5 and TRBJ1-2; D is uncertain. Germline V lookup: CDR1 SGHKS, CDR2 YYEKEE (reference sequence). The CDR3 totals 14 residues. The V gene lost 0 bases and the J gene lost 1 base, with 7 bases spanning the gap. CDR3 in DNA: TGTGCCAGCAGCTTGGGAGGCCTTAACTATGGCTACACCTTC. Protein: CASSLGGLNYGYTF.

This rearrangement joins TRBV7-8 to TRBJ2-7, with 10 bases fitting TRBD1. V shed 5 bases, J shed 4 bases, and the junction held 2 bases outside the gene matches. Per the germline V gene, CDR1 is SGHVS and CDR2 is FQNEAQ. The CDR3 has 13 residues. CDR3 in amino acids: CASSPDRGYEQYF. CDR3 nucleotides: TGTGCCAGCAGCCCGGACAGGGGGTACGAGCAGTACTTC.

This chain joins TRBV13 and TRBJ2-7; D may be TRBD1 (5 bases). The CDR3 is made up of 13 amino acids. The V gene's germline CDR1 is PRHDT and CDR2 FYEKMQ (reference sequence). With 3 bases removed from V and 3 bases from J, the gap between germline ends came to 9 bases. For the CDR3, the DNA is TGTGCCAGCAGCTTTCAAGACAGCTACGAGCAGTACTTC. Protein product: CASSFQDSYEQYF.

The chain has TRBV24-1 and TRBJ1-1; no clear D. V was trimmed by 2 bases and J by 4 bases, leaving 10 bases between them. The CDR3 contains 14 residues. The germline CDR1 and CDR2 sequences are KGHDR and SFDVKD. The CDR3 DNA reads TGTGCCACCAGTGATTCGGAACCGGGCACTGAAGCTTTCTTT. As protein: CATSDSEPGTEAFF.

This rearrangement joins TRBV28 to TRBJ1-3; D ambiguous. CDR1 is MDHEN, CDR2 SYDVKM, per germline. There are 14 residues in the CDR3. With 7 bases removed from V and 0 bases from J, the gap between germline ends came to 10 bases. CDR3 nucleotides: TGTGCCAGCACCCTATCATACTCTGGAAACACCATATATTTT. It translates to CASTLSYSGNTIYF.

The V call is TRBV11-2, the J call TRBJ2-7, with a possible D match to TRBD2 (6 bases). Germline assignment: CDR1 SGHAT and CDR2 FQNNGV. The CDR3 extends over 11 amino acids. The CDR3 region has the DNA TGTGCGTCGCGGAGTAGCGGAGAGCAGTACTTC. It yields the protein CASRSSGEQYF.

This chain connects TRBV6-5 to TRBJ2-7; 13 positions agree with TRBD2. The CDR3 sequence is 15 residues long. The junction had 7 bases not matched to a gene; V was cut back by 6 bases and J by 5 bases. The germline CDR1 and CDR2 sequences are MNHEY and SVGAGI. Here the CDR3 DNA reads TGTGCCAGCAGCCTCGGACTAGCGGGAGTCAACGAGCAGTACTTC. Amino acids: CASSLGLAGVNEQYF.

This chain uses TRBV19 with TRBJ2-2; TRBD2 matches 9 bases. V dropped 5 bases and J dropped 1; count of bases not matched to a gene: 8. In germline, CDR1 is LNHDA, CDR2 SQIVND (reference sequence). The CDR3 sequence is 17 residues long. The DNA of the CDR3 is TGTGCCAGTAGTTCCCTCCTAGCGGGAAAGAACACCGGGGAGCTGTTTTTT. Translated, it gives CASSSLLAGKNTGELFF.

This chain uses TRBV7-2 with TRBJ1-1, with 7 bases lining up with TRBD1. Germline CDR1 and CDR2: SGHTA and FQGNSA. Losses at the gene ends were 4 bases for V and 1 base for J; bases not matched to a gene: 3. The CDR3 extends over 14 amino acids. This chain's CDR3 is CASSYGTANTEAFF. The CDR3 nucleotides are TGTGCCAGCAGCTACGGGACAGCGAACACTGAAGCTTTCTTT.

The chain links TRBV27 to TRBJ2-7, with 7 bases fitting TRBD1. Germline V gene data show CDR1 as MNHEY and CDR2 as SMNVEV (reference sequence). The CDR3 is 15 residues long. Trimming took 5 bases from V and 1 from J; bases not matched to a gene: 8. The CDR3 loop reads CASSTTRQGSYEQYF. CDR3 in DNA: TGTGCCAGCAGTACCACTCGACAGGGATCCTACGAGCAGTACTTC.

The chain employs TRBV5-1 and TRBJ1-2; D is uncertain. With 0 bases removed from V and 5 bases from J, the gap between germline ends came to 14 bases. Per germline, CDR1 SGHRS and CDR2 YFSETQ. The CDR3 extends over 15 amino acids. The CDR3, as DNA: TGCGCCAGCAGCTTGGGCTCGGGAGCCGGTTATGGCTACACCTTC. Translation: CASSLGSGAGYGYTF.

The genes are TRBV30 and TRBJ1-3; the D is unclear. The CDR3 spans 18 residues. The germline gives CDR1 GTSNPN, CDR2 SVGIG (reference sequence). The V gene lost 3 bases and the J gene lost 4 bases, with 25 bases spanning the gap. The CDR3 spells CAWSGIRAAGFGGNTIYF. The CDR3 nucleotides are TGTGCCTGGAGCGGGATCCGAGCAGCTGGTTTCGGGGGAAACACCATATATTTT.

The genes are TRBV7-9 and TRBJ1-4; D is unclear. Trimming removed 5 bases from V and 8 bases from J, with 21 bases in between. This CDR3 spans 16 amino acids. The germline CDR1 and CDR2 sequences are SEHNR and FQNEAQ (reference sequence). CDR3 sequence reads: CASSPSRGRSMEKLFF. The CDR3 DNA reads TGTGCCAGCAGCCCCAGCCGGGGTCGGTCAATGGAAAAACTGTTTTTT.

The genes are TRBV24-1 and TRBJ2-2; the match to TRBD2 covers 12 bases. Looked up from germline, CDR1 is KGHDR and CDR2 is SFDVKD. The trim removed 2 bases at V and 5 bases at J, leaving 2 bases unmatched. This CDR3 has 16 residues. CDR3 region: CATSDSSGRDTGELFF. CDR3 sequence (DNA): TGTGCCACCAGTGATTCTAGCGGGAGGGATACCGGGGAGCTGTTTTTT.

This rearrangement joins TRBV6-5 to TRBJ2-3, with 13 bases lining up with TRBD2. The CDR3 is made up of 14 amino acids. The germline CDR1 and CDR2 sequences are MNHEY and SVGAGI. The ends lost 7 bases at V and 4 bases at J; junction bases unmatched: 2. CDR3 sequence (DNA): TGTGCCAGCATACTAGCGGGAGGGCCAGATACGCAGTATTTT. This gives the protein CASILAGGPDTQYF.

The rearrangement uses TRBV5-4 and TRBJ2-1; TRBD1 is a possible D gene (6 bases). The CDR3 is 14 amino acids. CDR1 SGHNT and CDR2 YYREEE come from the germline V gene (reference sequence). Trimming took 3 bases from V and 4 from J, leaving 11 bases between them. Here the CDR3 reads CASSSGQSYNEQFF. In nucleotides, the CDR3 is TGTGCCAGCAGCTCAGGACAGTCGTACAATGAGCAGTTCTTC.

This clone was recorded only once. The chain carries TRBV11-3 and TRBJ1-3; D remains ambiguous. The length of the CDR3 is 15 residues. Germline loops: CDR1 SGHNT, CDR2 YENEEA. Deletions cut 4 bases from V and 6 bases from J, with 16 bases between. CDR3 in amino acids: CASSSREERANTIYF. In DNA form, the CDR3 reads TGTGCCAGCAGCTCCCGGGAGGAGAGGGCAAACACCATATATTTT.

The chain uses TRBV6-6 and TRBJ2-7, with 14 bases matching TRBD2. Looked up from germline, CDR1 is MNHNY and CDR2 is SVGAGI (reference sequence). Trimming at V came to 6 bases and at J to 6 bases, leaving 10 bases not matched to a gene. The CDR3 consists of 16 residues. This CDR3 reads CASSLTTGLAGGEQYF. In nucleotides, the CDR3 is TGTGCCAGCAGCTTGACAACCGGACTAGCGGGAGGCGAGCAGTACTTC.

Points on this clone: This sample also contains other DNA sequences that code for the same CDR3. This chain joins TRBV12-3 or TRBV12-4 and TRBJ1-1, with D perhaps TRBD1 (6 bases). V was cut by 5 bases and J by 1 base, with 8 bases left in between. The CDR3 runs to 13 residues. The CDR3 nucleotides read TGTGCCAGCAGTCCGACAGGGAACACTGAAGCTTTCTTT. Translated, it gives CASSPTGNTEAFF.

This clone was observed a single time. The V and J genes are TRBV3-1 (or the pseudogene TRBV3-2) and TRBJ1-5, with D possibly being TRBD1 (5 bases). This CDR3 is built from 17 residues. CDR1 and CDR2 (germline): LGHDT, YNNKEL (reference sequence). Trimming left V 0 bases short and J 3 bases short, with 15 bases between. CDR3 in amino acids: CASSQEWGVGDNQPQHF. The DNA of the CDR3 is TGTGCCAGCAGCCAAGAATGGGGGGTCGGTGACAATCAGCCCCAGCATTTT.

CDR3 protein: CAWTLGTGSFYNSPLHF. CDR3 nucleotides: TGTGCCTGGACCCTAGGGACAGGAAGTTTTTATAATTCACCCCTCCACTTT. The V and J genes are TRBV30 and TRBJ1-6, with 8 bases identical to TRBD1. The CDR3 sequence is 17 residues long. The V gene's germline CDR1 is GTSNPN and CDR2 SVGIG (reference sequence). Germline trimming cut 4 bases from V and 4 bases from J; bases unmatched to any gene: 12.

V gene TRBV4-3 combines with J gene TRBJ1-2, with TRBD1 identical over 9 bases. Losses at the gene ends were 1 base for V and 8 bases for J; bases not matched to a gene: 5. The germline CDR1 and CDR2 sequences are LGHNA and YSLEER. The CDR3 loop spans 14 amino acids. CDR3 DNA: TGCGCCAGCAGCCAAGGGACAGGGGAGGACGGCTACACCTTC. Protein sequence: CASSQGTGEDGYTF.

This chain joins TRBV29-1 and TRBJ2-1, with D tentatively TRBD2 (7 bases). The CDR3 runs 16 residues. The germline gives CDR1 SQVTM, CDR2 ANQGSEA. V dropped 2 bases and J dropped 6 bases, with 20 bases sitting between them. The CDR3 sequence is CSVETGRAGEINEQFF. The DNA of the CDR3 is TGCAGCGTTGAAACAGGGCGGGCGGGAGAAATCAATGAGCAGTTCTTC.

The V and J genes are TRBV29-1 and TRBJ1-2; 7 positions agree with TRBD1. In germline, CDR1 is SQVTM, CDR2 ANQGSEA. The J segment lost 6 bases and the V segment lost 5 bases, leaving 6 bases of the junction unmatched. This CDR3 has 12 residues. In DNA, the CDR3 is TGCAGCGTTCCTATAACAGGGGATGGCTACACCTTC. Protein sequence: CSVPITGDGYTF.

CDR3 residues: CASSSRDSYTDTQYF. As DNA, the CDR3 is TGTGCCAGCAGCTCCCGGGACAGCTACACAGATACGCAGTATTTT. The J gene is TRBJ2-3, the V gene TRBV7-2, with 7 positions matching TRBD1. Per germline, CDR1 SGHTA and CDR2 FQGNSA. The CDR3 runs to 15 residues. Trimming took 4 bases from V and 2 from J; bases not matched to a gene: 6. Full variable domain (outside the CDR3, taken from reference TRBV7-2 and TRBJ2-3): GAGVSQSPSNKVTEKGKDVELRCDPISGHTALYWYRQSLGQGLEFLIYFQGNSAPDKSGLPSDRFSAERTGGSVSTLTIQRTQQEDSAVYLCASSSRDSYTDTQYFGPGTRLTVL.